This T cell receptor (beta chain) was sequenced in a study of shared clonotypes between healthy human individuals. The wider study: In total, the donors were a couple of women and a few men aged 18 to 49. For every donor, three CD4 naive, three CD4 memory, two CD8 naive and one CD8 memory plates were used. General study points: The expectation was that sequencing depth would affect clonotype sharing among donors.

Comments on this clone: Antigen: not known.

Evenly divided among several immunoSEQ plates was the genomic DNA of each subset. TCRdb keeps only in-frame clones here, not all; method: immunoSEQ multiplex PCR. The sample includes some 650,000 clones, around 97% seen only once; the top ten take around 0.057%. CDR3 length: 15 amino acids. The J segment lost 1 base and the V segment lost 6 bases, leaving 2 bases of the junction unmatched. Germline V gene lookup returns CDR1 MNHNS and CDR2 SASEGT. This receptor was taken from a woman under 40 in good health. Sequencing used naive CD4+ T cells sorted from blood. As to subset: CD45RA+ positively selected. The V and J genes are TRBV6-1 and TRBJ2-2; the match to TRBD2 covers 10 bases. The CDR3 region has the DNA TGTGCCAGCAGAAGACTAGCGGGGAACACCGGGGAGCTGTTTTTT. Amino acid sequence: CASRRLAGNTGELFF.